What follows is one TCR beta chain and its context. These data come from a study of blood T cells in healthy people across ages. About the research overall: About one barcoded beta molecule per two T cells was captured by template switching.

A second PCR, run for roughly 7 to 11 cycles, used a sample-barcoded 5' primer plus a J-beta primer mix. TCRdb re-analysed the 5' RACE reads in MiXCR, keeping a single row per CDR3 protein. The sample includes around 1.5 million distinct CDR3 sequences, roughly 64% of them seen just once. CDR1 is MNHEY, CDR2 SMNVEV, per germline (reference sequence). This CDR3 is built from 14 residues. The ends were cut back, 0 bases at V and 7 bases at J, with 12 bases in the middle. This receptor was identified in a young man in good health. The V and J genes are TRBV27 and TRBJ1-2, with D possibly TRBD1 on 6 matching bases. The sample consisted of blood. The CDR3 coding sequence is TGTGCCAGCAGTTTATCACAGGGTAACGGTGGCTACACCTTC. Encoded protein: CASSLSQGNGGYTF.